Below are 27 T cell receptor beta chains sequenced from a single sample in a study of shared clonotypes between healthy human individuals. Measured with immunoSEQ multiplex PCR; TCRdb has only the in-frame clones, and not every one. The data contain 600,000 to 750,000 clones, around 72% of them singletons. Sequencing used memory CD4+ T cells sorted from blood. Specified subset: CD45RA-negative fraction. The receptors come from a woman aged 25 to 39 in good health.

This chain joins TRBV7-9 and TRBJ2-7; the D gene is possibly TRBD1 (6 bases). From germline, CDR1 is SEHNR and CDR2 FQNEAQ (reference sequence). V was cut by 5 bases and J by 2 bases, with 13 bases left in between. The CDR3 contains 14 residues. The CDR3 nucleotides are TGTGCCAGCAGCAACTCTGGGGGCACCTACGAGCAGTACTTC. It is translated as CASSNSGGTYEQYF.

This chain connects TRBV5-6 to TRBJ1-2; no definite D call. Looked up from germline, CDR1 is SGHDT and CDR2 is YYEEEE. The V end was cut by 2 bases, the J end by 6 bases, with 11 bases between. This CDR3 comprises 13 residues. The CDR3 nucleotides read TGTGCCAGCAGCTTCGGAGGACCGAATGGCTACACCTTC. This translates into CASSFGGPNGYTF.

The chain recombines TRBV30 with TRBJ1-1; a possible D gene is TRBD1 (5 bases). The germline V gene encodes CDR1 GTSNPN and CDR2 SVGIG (reference sequence). This CDR3 has 13 residues. V was cut by 2 bases and J by 1 base, with 8 bases left in between. The CDR3 spells CAWSIQGNTEAFF. CDR3 coding DNA: TGTGCCTGGAGTATCCAGGGGAACACTGAAGCTTTCTTT.

The V call is TRBV28, the J call TRBJ2-5; 8 bases are a match to TRBD1. The V gene end was trimmed by 5 bases and the J gene end by 3 bases; junction bases not matched to a gene: 5. The V gene's germline CDR1 is MDHEN and CDR2 SYDVKM. The CDR3 is 14 residues long. The CDR3 spells CASSPGQGKETQYF. The DNA of the CDR3 is TGTGCCAGCAGTCCCGGACAGGGAAAAGAGACCCAGTACTTC.

The CDR3 DNA follows: TGTGCCAGCAATCCTACTAGCGGGAGCCACGAGCAGTACTTC. Translated, it gives CASNPTSGSHEQYF. The chain uses TRBV6-5 and TRBJ2-7; TRBD2 aligns across 11 bases. CDR1 and CDR2 from the germline V gene are MNHEY and SVGAGI. Trimming removed 7 bases from V and 5 bases from J; junction bases left unmatched: 7. There are 14 residues in the CDR3.

This clone was detected only a few times. The J gene is TRBJ1-5, the V gene TRBV6-4; 8 nucleotides match TRBD1. Germline V gives CDR1 MRHNA, CDR2 SNTAGT. V shed 4 bases, J shed 0 bases, and the junction held 17 bases outside the gene matches. The CDR3 spans 20 residues. CDR3 DNA: TGTGCCAGCAGTGGGGGGAGGACAGGGCCCGAGTGGGGTAGCAATCAGCCCCAGCATTTT. It encodes CASSGGRTGPEWGSNQPQHF.

V gene TRBV5-1 combines with J gene TRBJ2-3, with D perhaps assigned TRBD1 or TRBD2 (5 bases each). In germline, CDR1 is SGHRS, CDR2 YFSETQ. V lost 0 bases and J lost 2, with 10 bases in between. The CDR3 has 15 residues. CDR3 bases: TGCGCCAGCAGCTTGGGTTTTGGGACCACAGATACGCAGTATTTT. It yields the protein CASSLGFGTTDTQYF. Using reference TRBV5-1 and TRBJ2-3 for the parts outside the CDR3, the full variable domain is KAGVTQTPRYLIKTRGQQVTLSCSPISGHRSVSWYQQTPGQGLQFLFEYFSETQRNKGNFPGRFSGRQFSNSRSEMNVSTLELGDSALYLCASSLGFGTTDTQYFGPGTRLTVL.

This clone has a single count. The chain links TRBV28 to TRBJ1-1; D is uncertain. The CDR3 runs to 15 residues. Germline V CDR1 and CDR2: MDHEN, SYDVKM. V was trimmed by 2 bases and J by 2 bases, leaving 12 bases between them. This CDR3 reads CASSLVGRTNTEAFF. The CDR3 bases are TGTGCCAGCAGTTTAGTTGGCAGGACCAACACTGAAGCTTTCTTT.

The V gene is TRBV6-1, the J gene TRBJ2-4; a possible D gene is TRBD2 (6 bases). Per germline, CDR1 MNHNS and CDR2 SASEGT. V was pared by 2 bases and J by 6 bases, with 11 bases between. The CDR3 has 14 amino acids. The CDR3 DNA sequence: TGTGCCAGCAGTGAAATCGGGAGATCAAACATTCAGTACTTC. The encoded protein is CASSEIGRSNIQYF.

The chain couples TRBV18 to TRBJ2-5, with 7 bases aligning to TRBD1. The CDR3 has 14 amino acids. With 3 bases clipped from V and 1 base from J, the junction kept 2 bases outside the gene matches. Germline V gene lookup returns CDR1 KGHSH and CDR2 LQKENI. CDR3 amino acids: CASSPDRSQETQYF. The CDR3, as DNA: TGTGCCAGCTCACCGGACAGGAGCCAAGAGACCCAGTACTTC.

The rearrangement links TRBV10-1 to TRBJ2-7; 9 nucleotides align to TRBD2. Trimming at V came to 5 bases and at J to 0 bases, leaving 2 bases not matched to a gene. The CDR3 sequence is 14 residues long. Germline values: CDR1 WNHNN, CDR2 SYGVQD (reference sequence). The CDR3 region has the DNA TGCGCCAGCAGTCTTAGCGGGAGCTCCTACGAGCAGTACTTC. It codes for CASSLSGSSYEQYF.

The chain joins TRBV7-2 to TRBJ1-1, with TRBD1 as a possible D gene (5 bases). Germline CDR1 and CDR2: SGHTA and FQGNSA. This CDR3 has 14 amino acids. The V gene lost 2 bases and the J gene lost 7 bases, with 14 bases spanning the gap. The CDR3 loop is CASSLLRGWGEAFF. CDR3 sequence (DNA): TGTGCCAGCAGCTTACTTCGGGGGTGGGGTGAAGCTTTCTTT.

This clone appeared once. The chain recombines TRBV7-2 with TRBJ2-4; no firm D call. CDR1 SGHTA and CDR2 FQGNSA come from the germline V gene. V lost 4 bases to trimming and J lost 1 base, with 11 bases between them. There are 15 residues in the CDR3. The CDR3 loop is CASSSGLMAKNIQYF. The CDR3 DNA follows: TGTGCCAGCAGCTCGGGTCTTATGGCCAAAAACATTCAGTACTTC.

This clone was counted between two and nine times. V usage is TRBV11-2 and J usage is TRBJ2-3; 8 bases fit TRBD2. Germline V gene data show CDR1 as SGHAT and CDR2 as FQNNGV. This CDR3 region has 14 residues. The J segment lost 2 bases and the V segment lost 6 bases, leaving 4 bases of the junction unmatched. Here the CDR3 reads CASSSSGDTDTQYF. The CDR3 DNA reads TGTGCCAGCAGTAGTAGCGGGGACACAGATACGCAGTATTTT.

Comments on this clone: The junction differs from germline at one of its ends, possibly a read error. The rearrangement joins TRBV7-3 to TRBJ1-1, with TRBD1 identical over 11 bases. CDR3 size: 18 residues. Germline CDR1 and CDR2: SGHTA and FQGTGA. The CDR3 DNA follows: TGTGCCAGCAGCATAACAGACCGGGACAGGGGGTTGTACACTGAAGCTTTCTTT. Protein product: CASSITDRDRGLYTEAFF.

A word on this clone: This same CDR3 is encoded by further DNA sequences in the sample. J is TRBJ1-1 and V is TRBV28; 9 bases are shared with TRBD1. This CDR3 comprises 14 residues. The germline V gene encodes CDR1 MDHEN and CDR2 SYDVKM. J lost 2 bases, V lost 6 bases, and 4 bases had no gene match. DNA of the CDR3: TGTGCCAGCAGCTCGGGACAGGGCAACACTGAAGCTTTCTTT. This codes for CASSSGQGNTEAFF.

The chain employs TRBV5-1 and TRBJ2-5; D not certain. Matching the DNA end better, TRBJ2-7 makes the J call doubtful. CDR1 is SGHRS, CDR2 YFSETQ, per germline. This CDR3 spans 13 amino acids. The CDR3 is CASSGAHSYEQYF. In nucleotides, the CDR3 is TGCGCCAGCAGCGGCGCGCATTCCTACGAGCAGTACTTC.

Of note for this clone: The sample contains more than one DNA sequence encoding this CDR3. This chain joins TRBV29-1 and TRBJ1-1, with a tentative D call TRBD1 (5 bases). Germline V CDR1 and CDR2: SQVTM, ANQGSEA. The germline V and J ends were trimmed by 2 bases and 1 base, with 8 bases remaining between them. The CDR3 is 13 residues long. The CDR3 sequence: CSVETQGNTEAFF. The CDR3, as DNA: TGCAGCGTTGAAACCCAGGGGAACACTGAAGCTTTCTTT.

The sample holds a few counts of this clone. The chain joins TRBV7-2 to TRBJ2-7; 12 nucleotides align to TRBD2. Losses at the gene ends were 2 bases for V and 2 bases for J; bases not matched to a gene: 13. Per the germline V gene, CDR1 is SGHTA and CDR2 is FQGNSA. The CDR3 sequence is 19 residues long. CDR3 sequence reads: CASSLIKASGRVSPYEQYF. In nucleotides, the CDR3 is TGTGCCAGCAGCTTAATCAAGGCTAGCGGGAGGGTTTCTCCCTACGAGCAGTACTTC. Combining the CDR3 with reference TRBV7-2 and TRBJ2-7 gives the whole variable domain GAGVSQSPSNKVTEKGKDVELRCDPISGHTALYWYRQSLGQGLEFLIYFQGNSAPDKSGLPSDRFSAERTGGSVSTLTIQRTQQEDSAVYLCASSLIKASGRVSPYEQYFGPGTRLTVT.

This chain uses TRBV5-4 with TRBJ1-4; possible D gene TRBD1, 5 bases. This CDR3 region has 12 residues. Trimming removed 1 base from V and 10 bases from J, with 8 bases in between. Germline CDR1 is SGHNT and CDR2 is YYREEE (reference sequence). As DNA, the CDR3 is TGTGCCAGCAGCTTGATTGGGGGAAAACTGTTTTTT. Protein: CASSLIGGKLFF.

The chain combines TRBV27 with TRBJ2-6; D gene uncertain. Germline values: CDR1 MNHEY, CDR2 SMNVEV (reference sequence). The length of the CDR3 is 14 residues. Trimming pared 5 bases from V and 1 base from J, leaving 6 bases between. The CDR3 DNA sequence: TGTGCCAGCAGTCCCATATCTGGGGCCAACGTCCTGACTTTC. Its translation is CASSPISGANVLTF.

This rearrangement joins TRBV15 to TRBJ1-2, with TRBD1 as a possible D gene (5 bases). The CDR3 has 17 residues. In germline, CDR1 is LNHNV, CDR2 YYDKDF (reference sequence). Deletions cut 3 bases from V and 0 bases from J, with 17 bases between. CDR3 in amino acids: CATSRELWDAANYGYTF. In DNA, the CDR3 is TGTGCCACCAGCAGGGAATTGTGGGACGCAGCTAACTATGGCTACACCTTC.

The chain combines TRBV11-3 with TRBJ2-2; D gene unclear. V lost 5 bases and J 0 bases, leaving 10 bases between the germline ends. Germline assignment: CDR1 SGHNT and CDR2 YENEEA. There are 15 residues in the CDR3. The CDR3 sequence is CASSPNMANTGELFF. Here the CDR3 DNA reads TGTGCCAGCAGCCCTAACATGGCGAACACCGGGGAGCTGTTTTTT.

A remark on this clone: At the DNA level, this CDR3 is encoded by other sequences in the same sample as well. The rearrangement links TRBV5-1 to TRBJ2-2; D is possibly TRBD1 (6 bases). Germline CDR1 is SGHRS and CDR2 is YFSETQ. This CDR3 spans 13 amino acids. Trimming shortened V by 1 base and J by 5 bases, and 6 bases separated the two germline ends. CDR3 sequence (DNA): TGCGCCAGCAGCTTGCAGGGGACCGGGGAGCTGTTTTTT. The encoded protein is CASSLQGTGELFF.

The V and J genes are TRBV6-6 and TRBJ1-2; no definite D call. Germline V gene sequence: CDR1 MNHNY, CDR2 SVGAGI (reference sequence). Between the trimmed V and J ends, which lost 6 bases and 5 bases, there was a span of 13 bases. The CDR3 loop spans 13 amino acids. The CDR3 region has the DNA TGTGCCAGCAGAAGCCCGGAATATTATGGCTACACCTTC. Translated, it gives CASRSPEYYGYTF.

Turning to this clone: This CDR3 is also generated by other DNA sequences in the sample. This sequence joins TRBV11-2 and TRBJ1-3; D is unresolved. There are 13 residues in the CDR3. V was trimmed by 1 base and J by 4 bases, leaving 5 bases between them. Germline V lookup: CDR1 SGHAT, CDR2 FQNNGV. The CDR3 region is CASSLGSGNTIYF. CDR3 nucleotide sequence: TGTGCCAGCAGCTTAGGGTCCGGAAACACCATATATTTT.

The rearrangement links TRBV2 to TRBJ1-2; TRBD1 matches at 9 bases. The junction had 7 bases not matched to a gene; V was cut back by 7 bases and J by 7 bases. The CDR3 sequence is 13 residues long. Per the germline V gene, CDR1 is SNHLY and CDR2 is FYNNEI. The CDR3 protein is CASMRDRVRGYTF. CDR3 in DNA: TGTGCCAGCATGAGGGACAGGGTGCGTGGCTACACCTTC.